This is a list of T cell receptor beta chains from one sample in a study of early T cells in non-severe SARS-CoV-2 infection. MiXCR, applied by TCRdb to the 5' RACE reads, yields one record per CDR3 protein. The sample carries about 80,000 distinct CDR3 sequences, 9% to 13% recorded once. Specimen: whole blood. All receptors come from an adult who was a healthcare worker with PCR-confirmed SARS-CoV-2 infection or an uninfected control (not recorded which). CDR3s include the opening cysteine and the closing phenylalanine or tryptophan. The D gene is left open where the match is weak. The listing skips clone size in some rows; elsewhere it reads once, few, many or a size class.

j_gene	d_gene	v_gene	abundance	CDR3aa	CDR3nt
TRBJ2-1	TRBD2	TRBV5-5	-	CASSPGLAGVNEQFF	TGTGCCAGCAGCCCGGGACTAGCGGGAGTAAATGAGCAGTTCTTC
TRBJ2-3	TRBD2	TRBV7-2	-	CASSRLILAGGQDTQYF	TGTGCCAGCAGCCGCTTGATTCTAGCGGGAGGGCAAGATACGCAGTATTTT
TRBJ1-1	-	TRBV25-1	-	CASSDLGRPEAFF	TGTGCCAGCAGTGACCTAGGGCGGCCTGAAGCTTTCTTT
TRBJ2-7	TRBD2	TRBV5-4	-	CASRWGAGGDYEQYF	TGTGCCAGCAGATGGGGAGCGGGAGGCGACTACGAGCAGTACTTC
TRBJ2-5	-	TRBV9	-	CASSVEWDGAEETQYF	TGTGCCAGCAGCGTAGAGTGGGATGGGGCTGAAGAGACCCAGTACTTC
TRBJ1-3	-	TRBV5-1	many	CASSLESGSGNTIYF	TGCGCCAGCAGCTTGGAGTCAGGGTCTGGAAACACCATATATTTT
TRBJ1-2	TRBD1	TRBV7-6	many	CASSQTGAGDGYTF	TGTGCCAGCAGCCAAACAGGGGCCGGGGACGGCTACACCTTC
TRBJ2-5	-	TRBV5-8	-	CASSLGVGSETQYF	TGTGCCAGCAGCTTGGGGGTGGGGAGCGAGACCCAGTACTTC
TRBJ2-2	-	TRBV12-3/TRBV12-4	-	CASSFGLTLTGELFF	TGTGCCAGCAGTTTTGGACTGACCCTCACCGGGGAGCTGTTTTTT
TRBJ2-7	TRBD1	TRBV12-3/TRBV12-4	few	CASSPQRTGTYEQYF	TGTGCCAGCAGTCCGCAGCGGACAGGGACCTACGAGCAGTACTTC
TRBJ2-7	-	TRBV10-1	few	CASSESGPPKGEQYF	TGCGCCAGCAGTGAGTCTGGACCCCCGAAGGGCGAGCAGTACTTC
TRBJ1-1	TRBD1	TRBV7-9	many	CASSLPRGPAGTEAFF	TGTGCCAGCAGCTTACCCAGGGGGCCGGCGGGCACTGAAGCTTTCTTT
TRBJ2-5	-	TRBV6-2/TRBV6-3	few	CASNLRVFQETQYF	TGTGCCAGCAACCTCAGGGTATTCCAAGAGACCCAGTACTTC
TRBJ2-1	TRBD2	TRBV25-1	many	CASSVGLAGSEQFF	TGTGCCAGTAGCGTCGGACTAGCGGGAAGCGAGCAGTTCTTC
TRBJ1-1	-	TRBV7-6	many	CASSSTAGGAFF	TGTGCCAGCAGCTCAACAGCGGGGGGAGCTTTCTTT
TRBJ1-2	-	TRBV28	-	CASSLSRGRGYTF	TGTGCCAGCAGTTTGAGTAGGGGACGTGGCTACACCTTC
TRBJ2-5	-	TRBV7-9	many	CASSLPRETQYF	TGTGCCAGCAGCCTGCCCCGGGAGACCCAGTACTTC
TRBJ2-2	TRBD2	TRBV11-2	-	CASSWTSPNTGELFF	TGTGCCAGCAGCTGGACTAGCCCGAACACCGGGGAGCTGTTTTTT
TRBJ2-5	-	TRBV6-5	many	CASSRVGQETQYF	TGTGCCAGCAGTCGGGTCGGTCAAGAGACCCAGTACTTC
TRBJ1-4	-	TRBV20-1	many	CSARDTRIRNEKLFF	TGCAGTGCTAGAGATACCAGAATTCGTAATGAAAAACTGTTTTTT
TRBJ2-3	TRBD1	TRBV11-2	few	CASSYTGGRSTDTQYF	TGTGCCAGCAGCTATACAGGGGGCCGGAGCACAGATACGCAGTATTTT
TRBJ2-2	-	TRBV10-2	many	CATMGTGQTNTGELFF	TGCGCCACCATGGGTACTGGACAGACGAACACCGGGGAGCTGTTTTTT
TRBJ1-1	TRBD1	TRBV2	few	CASRAGQGGVAEAFF	TGTGCCAGCAGAGCCGGACAGGGAGGAGTTGCTGAAGCTTTCTTT
TRBJ2-1	-	TRBV18	few	CASSLLADLSYNEQFF	TGTGCCAGCTCCCTATTAGCGGACCTCTCCTACAATGAGCAGTTCTTC
TRBJ1-5	TRBD1	TRBV7-8	-	CASSSPGQGVDQPQHF	TGTGCCAGCAGCTCGCCCGGACAGGGGGTAGATCAGCCCCAGCATTTT
TRBJ1-1	-	TRBV5-5	few	CASSKGMTAEAFF	TGTGCCAGCAGTAAAGGAATGACAGCTGAAGCTTTCTTT
TRBJ2-7	-	TRBV9	-	CASSVVPDTYEQYF	TGTGCCAGCAGCGTAGTTCCAGATACCTACGAGCAGTACTTC
TRBJ2-3	-	TRBV9	-	CASSVYVRGTDTQYF	TGTGCCAGCAGCGTATATGTCCGGGGCACAGATACGCAGTATTTT
TRBJ2-1	-	TRBV6-5	many	CASIYGGEQFF	TGTGCCAGCATCTACGGCGGTGAGCAGTTCTTC
TRBJ2-7	-	TRBV5-1	few	CASSRDGYSYEQYF	TGCGCCAGCAGCAGGGACGGCTACTCCTACGAGCAGTACTTC
TRBJ1-1	-	TRBV6-5	many	CASPILGNTEAFF	TGTGCCAGCCCCATTTTGGGGAACACTGAAGCTTTCTTT
TRBJ2-3	TRBD1	TRBV12-5	-	CASGPPSGGFTDTQYF	TGTGCTAGTGGTCCCCCGTCAGGGGGATTCACAGATACGCAGTATTTT
TRBJ2-1	TRBD2	TRBV6-6	many	CASSYYATSGTYNEQFF	TGTGCCAGCAGTTACTACGCGACTAGCGGGACCTACAATGAGCAGTTCTTC
TRBJ2-7	-	TRBV11-3	many	CASSFGLNKYF	TGTGCCAGCAGCTTTGGACTGAACAAGTACTTC
TRBJ1-6	-	TRBV5-1	many	CASSLDSQGTPLHF	TGCGCCAGCAGCTTGGATAGTCAGGGGACACCCCTCCACTTT
TRBJ2-7	-	TRBV6-1	many	CASSEAPGPYEQYF	TGTGCCAGCAGTGAAGCGCCGGGGCCTTACGAGCAGTACTTC
TRBJ2-3	-	TRBV20-1	many	CSARDGRATDTQYF	TGCAGTGCTAGAGATGGGAGAGCTACAGATACGCAGTATTTT
TRBJ1-5	TRBD1	TRBV6-2/TRBV6-3	-	CASSSSGGKQPQHF	TGTGCCAGCAGTTCTTCAGGGGGCAAACAGCCCCAGCATTTT
TRBJ2-7	TRBD1	TRBV28	-	CASTLGGQGALREQYF	TGTGCCAGCACACTCGGCGGACAGGGGGCTTTAAGGGAGCAGTACTTC
TRBJ1-2	-	TRBV9	few	CASSVDLNYGYTF	TGTGCCAGCAGCGTCGATCTCAACTATGGCTACACCTTC
TRBJ2-1	-	TRBV4-1	-	CASSQAGTPFYNEQFF	TGCGCCAGCAGCCAAGCCGGGACTCCCTTCTACAATGAGCAGTTCTTC
TRBJ2-7	-	TRBV6-1	many	CASSEDRALAPYEQYF	TGTGCCAGCAGTGAAGACAGGGCACTAGCGCCCTACGAGCAGTACTTC
TRBJ2-5	-	TRBV9	-	CASSSWDSVQETQYF	TGTGCCAGCAGCTCTTGGGATAGCGTACAAGAGACCCAGTACTTC
TRBJ1-1	-	TRBV11-2	-	CASSFGRMNTEAFF	TGTGCCAGCAGCTTTGGTCGGATGAACACTGAAGCTTTCTTT
TRBJ2-1	-	TRBV10-3	many	CAISESIGAGDEQFF	TGTGCCATCAGTGAGTCGATTGGGGCCGGGGATGAGCAGTTCTTC
TRBJ2-2	-	TRBV7-6	many	CASSFLPSAANTGELFF	TGTGCCAGCAGCTTTTTACCCAGCGCCGCGAACACCGGGGAGCTGTTTTTT
TRBJ1-3	-	TRBV15	-	CATSSLVFSGNTIYF	TGTGCCACCAGCAGCCTGGTATTCTCTGGAAACACCATATATTTT
TRBJ2-1	-	TRBV28	-	CASSLNAVKPPGLWEQFF	TGTGCCAGCAGTTTAAACGCCGTTAAGCCCCCCGGGCTATGGGAGCAGTTCTTC
TRBJ1-1	-	TRBV7-9	-	CASSLESGNTEAFF	TGTGCCAGCAGCTTAGAATCAGGGAACACTGAAGCTTTCTTT
TRBJ2-7	-	TRBV6-5	-	CASSYSTLREQYF	TGTGCCAGCAGTTACTCGACCCTTCGGGAGCAGTACTTC
TRBJ2-7	-	TRBV6-1	-	CASSELYGNYEQYF	TGTGCCAGCAGTGAGCTGTACGGAAACTACGAGCAGTACTTC
TRBJ2-1	-	TRBV3-1	many	CASSQEERMQGNEQFF	TGTGCCAGCAGCCAAGAAGAGAGGATGCAGGGAAATGAGCAGTTCTTC
TRBJ2-3	TRBD2	TRBV9	many	CASSGREGIDTQYF	TGTGCCAGCAGCGGGAGGGAGGGGATAGATACGCAGTATTTT